This entry describes one T cell receptor beta chain. Its antigen is not known. V was cut by 5 bases and J by 7 bases, with 21 bases left in between. The germline V gene encodes CDR1 LNHDA and CDR2 SQIVND (reference sequence). The CDR3 is made up of 16 amino acids. The PCR employed 60 Vbeta primers together with 13 Jbeta primers. Measured with immunoSEQ multiplex PCR; TCRdb has only the in-frame clones, and not every one. The sample has roughly 100,000 clones, around 74% seen once; the top ten hold about 8.3%. This entry belongs to a study of cytomegalovirus exposure and HLA in healthy donors. Regarding the study as a whole: It is likely that the observed cluster of highly shared sequence variants was a sequencing artifact. Later analysis found that TCR beta chains associated with HLA were more clonally expanded than other, equally common chains. In a later analysis, across HLA loci, associated TCR counts were highest for DRB1, lowest for HLA-C. TCR beta chain V- and J-gene trimming was linked, in a later analysis, to a missense variant in DCLRE1C.

The chain couples TRBV19 to TRBJ1-5, with D perhaps TRBD1 (6 bases). The material sequenced was PBMCs. This TCR derives from a woman aged 40 to 50 in good health and CMV-seropositive. In DNA form, the CDR3 reads TGTGCCAGTAGTCTCCCCCCAGGGGCGCGTCACCAGCCCCAGCATTTT. It is translated as CASSLPPGARHQPQHF.